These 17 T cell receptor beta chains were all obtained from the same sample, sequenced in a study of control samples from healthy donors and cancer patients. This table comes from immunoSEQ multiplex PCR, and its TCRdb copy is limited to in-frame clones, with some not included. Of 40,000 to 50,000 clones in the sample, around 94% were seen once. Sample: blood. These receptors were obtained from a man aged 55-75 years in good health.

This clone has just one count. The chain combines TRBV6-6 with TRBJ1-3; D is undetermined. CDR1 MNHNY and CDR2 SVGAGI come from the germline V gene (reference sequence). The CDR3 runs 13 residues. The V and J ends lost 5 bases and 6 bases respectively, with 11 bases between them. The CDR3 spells CASSPRRENTIYF. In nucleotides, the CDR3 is TGTGCCAGCAGTCCCCGCCGGGAAAACACCATATATTTT.

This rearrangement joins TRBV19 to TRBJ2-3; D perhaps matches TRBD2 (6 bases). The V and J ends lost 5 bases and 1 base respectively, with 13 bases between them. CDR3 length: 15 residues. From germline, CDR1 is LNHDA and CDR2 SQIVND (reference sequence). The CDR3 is CASSPQTGGTDTQYF. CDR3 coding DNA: TGTGCCAGTAGTCCGCAGACGGGGGGCACAGATACGCAGTATTTT.

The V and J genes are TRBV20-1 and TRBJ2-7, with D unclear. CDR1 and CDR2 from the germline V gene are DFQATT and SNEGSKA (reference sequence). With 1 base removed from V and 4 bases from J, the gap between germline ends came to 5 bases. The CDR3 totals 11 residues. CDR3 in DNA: TGCAGTGCTAGAGGGGGATACGAGCAGTACTTC. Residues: CSARGGYEQYF.

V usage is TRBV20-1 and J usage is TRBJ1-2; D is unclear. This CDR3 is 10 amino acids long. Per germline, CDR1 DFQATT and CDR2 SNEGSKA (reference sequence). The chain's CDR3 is CVGFSYGYTF. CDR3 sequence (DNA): TGCGTAGGGTTCTCTTATGGCTACACCTTC.

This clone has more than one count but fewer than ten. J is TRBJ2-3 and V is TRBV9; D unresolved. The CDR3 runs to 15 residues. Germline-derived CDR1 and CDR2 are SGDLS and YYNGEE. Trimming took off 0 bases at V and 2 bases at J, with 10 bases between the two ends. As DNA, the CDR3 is TGTGCCAGCAGCGTAGGGCGTAATCCCACAGATACGCAGTATTTT. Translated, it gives CASSVGRNPTDTQYF.

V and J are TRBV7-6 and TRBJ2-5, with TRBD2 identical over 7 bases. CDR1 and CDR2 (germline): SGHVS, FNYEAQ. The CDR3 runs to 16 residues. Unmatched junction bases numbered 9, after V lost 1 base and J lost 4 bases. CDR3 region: CASSLVAGEVGETQYF. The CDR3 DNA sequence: TGTGCCAGCAGCTTAGTAGCGGGTGAGGTGGGAGAGACCCAGTACTTC.

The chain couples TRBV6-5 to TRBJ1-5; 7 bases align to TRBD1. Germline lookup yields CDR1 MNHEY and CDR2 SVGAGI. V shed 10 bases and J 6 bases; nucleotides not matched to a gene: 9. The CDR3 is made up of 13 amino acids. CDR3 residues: CAIVDRVGQPQHF. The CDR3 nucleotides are TGTGCCATCGTTGACAGGGTTGGTCAGCCCCAGCATTTT.

CDR3 in DNA: TGTGCCAGCAGTGCTCAAATGGTATTTCGACAGGGGGCAACCGGGGAGCTGTTTTTT. It codes for CASSAQMVFRQGATGELFF. V usage is TRBV2 and J usage is TRBJ2-2; TRBD1 matches at 10 bases. After removal of 4 bases from V and 5 bases from J, the junction contained 16 bases not matched to a gene. The germline CDR1 and CDR2 sequences are SNHLY and FYNNEI. CDR3 length: 19 residues.

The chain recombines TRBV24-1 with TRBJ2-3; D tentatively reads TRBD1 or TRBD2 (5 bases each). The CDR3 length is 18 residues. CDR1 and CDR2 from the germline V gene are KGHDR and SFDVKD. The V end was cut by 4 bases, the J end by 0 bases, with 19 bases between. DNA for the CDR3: TGTGCCACCAGTGACAGTATGAGAGGGGCGGTAAGCACAGATACGCAGTATTTT. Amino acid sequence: CATSDSMRGAVSTDTQYF.

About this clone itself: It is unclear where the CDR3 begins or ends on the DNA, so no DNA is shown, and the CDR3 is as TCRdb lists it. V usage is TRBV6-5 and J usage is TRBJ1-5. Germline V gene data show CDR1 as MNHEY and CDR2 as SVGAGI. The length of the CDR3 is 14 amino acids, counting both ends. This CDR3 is CASILGFGNQPQHF.

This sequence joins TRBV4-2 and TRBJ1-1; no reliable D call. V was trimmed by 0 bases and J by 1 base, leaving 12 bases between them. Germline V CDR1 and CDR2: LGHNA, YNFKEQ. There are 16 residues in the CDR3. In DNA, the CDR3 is TGTGCCAGCAGCCAAGATGCGGGCAGTCGGAACACTGAAGCTTTCTTT. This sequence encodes CASSQDAGSRNTEAFF.

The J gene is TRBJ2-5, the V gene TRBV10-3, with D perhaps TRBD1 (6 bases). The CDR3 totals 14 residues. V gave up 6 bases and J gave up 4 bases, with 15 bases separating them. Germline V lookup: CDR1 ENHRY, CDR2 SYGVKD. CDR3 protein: CAISRTGTSETQYF. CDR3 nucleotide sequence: TGTGCCATCAGCCGAACTGGGACATCAGAGACCCAGTACTTC.

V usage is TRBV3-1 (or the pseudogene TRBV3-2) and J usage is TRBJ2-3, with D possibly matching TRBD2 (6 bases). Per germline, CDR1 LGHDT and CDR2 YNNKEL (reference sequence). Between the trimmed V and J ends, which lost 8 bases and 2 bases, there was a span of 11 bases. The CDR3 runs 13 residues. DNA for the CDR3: TGTGCCAGCGCTGGGGGGATCACAGATACGCAGTATTTT. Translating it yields CASAGGITDTQYF.

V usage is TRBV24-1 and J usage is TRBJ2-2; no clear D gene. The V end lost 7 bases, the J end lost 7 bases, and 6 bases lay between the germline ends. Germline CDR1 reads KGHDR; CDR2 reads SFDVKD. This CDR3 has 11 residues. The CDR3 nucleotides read TGTGCCACCAGCCCCGGCGGGGAGCTGTTTTTT. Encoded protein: CATSPGGELFF.

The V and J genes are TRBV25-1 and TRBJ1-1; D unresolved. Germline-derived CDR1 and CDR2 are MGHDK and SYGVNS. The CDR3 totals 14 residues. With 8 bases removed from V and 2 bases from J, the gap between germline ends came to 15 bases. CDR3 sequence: CASGLMGINTEAFF. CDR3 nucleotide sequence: TGTGCCAGCGGTCTCATGGGGATAAACACTGAAGCTTTCTTT.

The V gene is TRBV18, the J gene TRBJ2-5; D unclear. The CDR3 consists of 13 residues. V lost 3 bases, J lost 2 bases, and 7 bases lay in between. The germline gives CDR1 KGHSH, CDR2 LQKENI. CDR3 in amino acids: CASSPVEQETQYF. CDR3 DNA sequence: TGTGCCAGCTCACCGGTAGAGCAAGAGACCCAGTACTTC.

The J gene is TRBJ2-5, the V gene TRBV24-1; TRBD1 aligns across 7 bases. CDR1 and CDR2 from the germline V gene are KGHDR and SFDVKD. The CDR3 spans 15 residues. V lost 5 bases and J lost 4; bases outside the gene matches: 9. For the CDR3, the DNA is TGTGCCACCAGTGGCATCTCGACAGGGCGAGAGACCCAGTACTTC. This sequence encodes CATSGISTGRETQYF.